The 7 T cell receptor beta chains reported below all come from one sample, sequenced in a study of shared clonotypes between healthy human individuals. CD45RO negativity and positive selection for CCR7 defined naive CD8 cells, a population that excluded terminally differentiated effector memory CD45RA+ cells. Some clones are missing from TCRdb's copy, which holds only in-frame ones; the method was immunoSEQ multiplex PCR. The table includes 2 million to 2.5 million clones, over 85% detected once. The sample consisted of naive CD8+ T cells sorted from blood. The receptors derive from a man aged 18 to 29 in good health.

Worth noting for this clone: The identical CDR3 is also encoded by other nucleotide sequences in the sample. The J gene is TRBJ2-7, the V gene TRBV7-9; the match to TRBD2 covers 11 bases. The CDR3 spans 15 residues. V dropped 3 bases and J dropped 0; count of bases not matched to a gene: 1. Germline CDR1 reads SEHNR; CDR2 reads FQNEAQ (reference sequence). CDR3 region: CASSLTSGTSYEQYF. CDR3 DNA: TGTGCCAGCAGCTTGACTAGCGGGACCTCCTACGAGCAGTACTTC. Based on the CDR3 plus reference TRBV7-9 and TRBJ2-7, the full variable domain is DTGVSQNPRHKITKRGQNVTFRCDPISEHNRLYWYRQTLGQGPEFLTYFQNEAQLEKSRLLSDRFSAERPKGSFSTLEIQRTEQGDSAMYLCASSLTSGTSYEQYFGPGTRLTVT.

The genes are TRBV6-5 and TRBJ2-3; D is unclear. The V gene lost 2 bases and the J gene lost 0 bases, with 12 bases spanning the gap. Germline CDR1 and CDR2: MNHEY and SVGAGI. There are 16 residues in the CDR3. The CDR3 DNA is TGTGCCAGCAGTTACGGCTCTCCCCTTAGCACAGATACGCAGTATTTT. This codes for CASSYGSPLSTDTQYF.

V gene TRBV6-5 combines with J gene TRBJ1-6, with 7 bases matching TRBD1. Germline CDR1 reads MNHEY; CDR2 reads SVGAGI. The V and J ends lost 1 base and 5 bases, in that order; junction bases with no gene match: 2. The CDR3 consists of 15 residues. The chain's CDR3 is CASSYYRGDNSPLHF. CDR3 DNA: TGTGCCAGCAGTTACTACAGGGGAGATAATTCACCCCTCCACTTT.

A single count supports this clone. The chain has TRBV30 and TRBJ2-1; D unresolved. Germline-derived CDR1 and CDR2 are GTSNPN and SVGIG (reference sequence). This CDR3 region has 12 residues. The CDR3 region has the DNA TGTGTTTTAAGGGCTACCTACAATGAGCAGTTCTTC. Its protein product is CVLRATYNEQFF.

This clone was observed a single time. The gene calls are TRBV5-1 and TRBJ2-5; 8 positions agree with TRBD2. Unmatched junction bases numbered 13, after V lost 4 bases and J lost 5 bases. Germline CDR1 SGHRS, CDR2 YFSETQ. The CDR3 is made up of 16 amino acids. DNA for the CDR3: TGCGCCAGCAGCCCTATGACTGCGGCGGGGGGCGAGACCCAGTACTTC. The encoded protein is CASSPMTAAGGETQYF.

The chain recombines TRBV19 with TRBJ2-3; no clear D gene. There are 15 residues in the CDR3. V was trimmed by 4 bases and J by 2 bases, leaving 13 bases between them. The germline gives CDR1 LNHDA, CDR2 SQIVND (reference sequence). The CDR3 loop reads CASSTDGYTTDTQYF. CDR3 sequence (DNA): TGTGCCAGTAGTACTGACGGGTACACCACAGATACGCAGTATTTT.

The V call is TRBV29-1, the J call TRBJ2-5; possibly TRBD2 for D (5 bases). The CDR3 spans 13 residues. CDR1 SQVTM and CDR2 ANQGSEA come from the germline V gene. Trimming removed 2 bases at V and 0 bases at J, with 7 bases between. The CDR3 nucleotides read TGCAGCGTTGAATCTAGCCACCAAGAGACCCAGTACTTC. It translates to CSVESSHQETQYF.